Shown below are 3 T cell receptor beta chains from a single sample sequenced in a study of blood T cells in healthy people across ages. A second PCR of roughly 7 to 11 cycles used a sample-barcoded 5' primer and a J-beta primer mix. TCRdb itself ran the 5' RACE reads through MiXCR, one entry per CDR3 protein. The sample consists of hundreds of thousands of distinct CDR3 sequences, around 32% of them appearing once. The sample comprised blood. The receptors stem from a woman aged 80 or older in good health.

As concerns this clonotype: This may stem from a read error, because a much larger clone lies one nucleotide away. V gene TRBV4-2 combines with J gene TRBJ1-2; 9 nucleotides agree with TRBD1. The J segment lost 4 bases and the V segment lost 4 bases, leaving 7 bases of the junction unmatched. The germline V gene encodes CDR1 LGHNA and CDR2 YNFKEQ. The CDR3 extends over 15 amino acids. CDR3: CASSPEAGQGYGYTF. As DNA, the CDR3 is TGTGCCAGCAGCCCAGAGGCGGGACAGGGCTATGGCTACACCTTC.

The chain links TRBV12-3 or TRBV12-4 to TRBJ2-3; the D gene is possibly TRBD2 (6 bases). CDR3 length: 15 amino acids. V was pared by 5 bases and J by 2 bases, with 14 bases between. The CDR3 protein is CASSDVGGPTDTQYF. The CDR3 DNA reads TGTGCCAGCAGTGACGTCGGGGGACCCACAGATACGCAGTATTTT.

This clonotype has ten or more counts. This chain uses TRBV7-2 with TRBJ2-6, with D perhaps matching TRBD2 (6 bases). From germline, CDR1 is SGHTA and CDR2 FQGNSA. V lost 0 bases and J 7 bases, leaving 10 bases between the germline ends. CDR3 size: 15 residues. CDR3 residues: CASSLAGRGANVLTF. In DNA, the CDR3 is TGTGCCAGCAGCTTAGCTGGGCGGGGTGCCAACGTCCTGACTTTC. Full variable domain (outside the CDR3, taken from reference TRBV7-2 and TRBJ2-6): GAGVSQSPSNKVTEKGKDVELRCDPISGHTALYWYRQSLGQGLEFLIYFQGNSAPDKSGLPSDRFSAERTGGSVSTLTIQRTQQEDSAVYLCASSLAGRGANVLTFGAGSRLTVL.